The clone carrying this T cell receptor beta chain showed up just a few times. The antigen is undetermined. Combining iRepertoire HTBI primers with Arm-PCR of CDR3 regions, the authors built TCR beta libraries. Authors' analysis steps: Sequenced samples collectively carried some 60 TRBV and over 11 TRBJ segments. TCRdb re-analysed the multiplex PCR reads in MiXCR, keeping a single row per CDR3 protein. The V and J calls shown here were made by TCRdb, not taken from the authors' results. The profile shows roughly 610,000 distinct CDR3 sequences, less than 20% of them singletons. Time point specified: newly diagnosed GD, antithyroid drugs for less than 3 months. From RNA extracted from PBMCs, the TCR library was made. The source of the sample is a study of regulatory T cells in long-lasting Graves disease. Study-level findings and limits: Thyroid tissue went unexamined; only peripheral blood was analyzed. Persistent cases of Graves' showed reduced TCR diversity relative to newly diagnosed patients.

The data were also submitted as part of a second study, on T cells in Graves' hyperthyroidism and ophthalmopathy. That study adds: Participants, patients aged 18 to 65, had newly diagnosed hyperthyroidism with a duration under 2 months.

This sequence originates from a woman aged 30 to 39 with Graves disease. This sample comprised peripheral blood mononuclear cells (PBMCs), obtained at new diagnosis, from a patient treated with antithyroid drugs.

CDR3 region: CASSFLAAYEQFF. CDR3 nucleotide sequence: TGTGCCAGCAGCTTTCTAGCGGCCTATGAGCAGTTCTTC. V gene TRBV3-1 combines with J gene TRBJ2-1; 7 nucleotides align to TRBD2. CDR1 and CDR2 (germline): LGHDT, YNNKEL (reference sequence). This CDR3 has 13 residues. The V segment lost 5 bases and the J segment 8 bases; nucleotides outside the gene matches: 6.